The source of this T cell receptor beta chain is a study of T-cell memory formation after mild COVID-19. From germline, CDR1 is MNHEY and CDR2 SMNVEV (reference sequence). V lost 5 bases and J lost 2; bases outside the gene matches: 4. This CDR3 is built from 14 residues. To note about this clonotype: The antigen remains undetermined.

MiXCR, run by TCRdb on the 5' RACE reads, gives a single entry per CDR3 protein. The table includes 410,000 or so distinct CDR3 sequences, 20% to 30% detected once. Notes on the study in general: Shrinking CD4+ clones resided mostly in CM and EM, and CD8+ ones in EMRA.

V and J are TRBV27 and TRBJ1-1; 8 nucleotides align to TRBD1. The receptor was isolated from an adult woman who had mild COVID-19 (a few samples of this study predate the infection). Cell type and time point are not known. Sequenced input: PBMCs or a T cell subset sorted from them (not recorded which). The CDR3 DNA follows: TGTGCCAGCAGTGGACAGGGAATTAACACTGAAGCTTTCTTT. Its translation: CASSGQGINTEAFF.